The clone carrying this T cell receptor beta chain was observed many times. Trimming pared 6 bases from V and 4 bases from J, leaving 12 bases between. Germline CDR1 is MNHEY and CDR2 is SVGAGI. The CDR3 has 13 amino acids. The data stem from a study of T-cell memory formation after mild COVID-19. TCRdb called the 5' RACE reads again in MiXCR, with one record for every CDR3 protein. The sample has under 300,000 distinct CDR3 sequences; approximately 16% are singletons. The rearrangement uses TRBV6-5 and TRBJ1-2, with D perhaps matching TRBD1 (6 bases). Sequences were obtained from PBMCs or a T cell subset sorted from them (not recorded which). The sequence derives from a man younger than 35 who had mild COVID-19 (a few samples of this study predate the infection). Cell type and time point are not known. Written as DNA, the CDR3 is TGTGCCAGCAGAGCCGGACAGTTCTATGGCTACACCTTC. Amino acid sequence: CASRAGQFYGYTF.